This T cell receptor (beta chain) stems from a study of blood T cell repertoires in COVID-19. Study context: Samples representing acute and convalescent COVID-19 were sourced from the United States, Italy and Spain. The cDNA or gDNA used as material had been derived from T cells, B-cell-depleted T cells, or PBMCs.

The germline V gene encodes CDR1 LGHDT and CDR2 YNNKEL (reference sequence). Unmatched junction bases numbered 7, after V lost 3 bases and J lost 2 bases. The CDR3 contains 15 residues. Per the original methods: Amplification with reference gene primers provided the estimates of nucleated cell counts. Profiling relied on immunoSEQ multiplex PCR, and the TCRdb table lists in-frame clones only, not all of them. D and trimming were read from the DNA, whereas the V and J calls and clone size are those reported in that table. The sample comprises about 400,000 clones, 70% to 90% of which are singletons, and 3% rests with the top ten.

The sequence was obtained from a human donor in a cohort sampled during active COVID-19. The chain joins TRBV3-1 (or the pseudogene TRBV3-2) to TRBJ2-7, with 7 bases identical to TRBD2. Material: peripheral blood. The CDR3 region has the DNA TGTGCCAGCAGCCATGCCGGGAGGATTCCCTACGAGCAGTACTTC. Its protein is CASSHAGRIPYEQYF.